The TCR beta chain described here comes from a study of OX40 agonist ivuxolimab in advanced cancers. For the wider study: Ivuxolimab was an agonistic, fully human IgG2 monoclonal antibody directed against OX40 (CD134), a costimulatory receptor. Partial responses occurred in three dose-escalation patients: two with cutaneous melanoma and one with hepatocellular carcinoma. Peripheral TCRbeta sequencing aimed to test whether ivuxolimab altered TCR sequence diversity and caused clonal T-cell expansion. The monotherapy dose-escalation portion (N of about 57 patients) of the phase I ivuxolimab trial is reported in the paper. Prior anti-PD-1, anti-PD-L1 or anti-CTLA-4 therapy was permitted, and checkpoint inhibitors had been received by less than 45% of dose-escalation patients. The dose-escalation cohort was approximately 83% male with a mean age of 60 years, ranging from roughly 23 to 79. Intravenous ivuxolimab was administered to patients every 2 weeks at six dose levels: 0.01, 0.1, 0.3, 1.5, 3 and 10 mg/kg. Of the approximately 50 dose-escalation patients, hepatocellular carcinoma was present in about 20, melanoma in around 15, renal cell carcinoma in 9 and head and neck cancer in 9. Overall study outcomes, separate from this receptor: In the 0.1-3.0 mg/kg groups, partial responders had among the lowest normalized peripheral clonal expansion, particularly in CD8+ T cells. After ivuxolimab, CD8+ T cells had more expanded clones than CD4+ T cells on average. Low levels of normalized T-cell clonal expansion were also seen in some patients who did not respond. Antigen specificity was not determined for the clonally expanded peripheral T cells. At doses of 0.1 to 3.0 mg/kg, clonal expansion of both CD4+ and CD8+ T cells in blood was seen between baseline and week 6.

Sequences SEHNR (CDR1) and FQNEAQ (CDR2) are obtained from the germline V gene (reference sequence). Measured from the cysteine to the phenylalanine, the CDR3 is 14 residues long. The sequence is cut down to CDR3 DNA, 42 bases in frame from base 1. The V end gives up 5 bases and the J end 7 bases, leaving 8 bases in the junction not matched to a gene. The trial excluded patients who had a history of autoimmune disease or were on systemic immunosuppression. Peripheral blood for TCR sequencing was collected from all dose cohorts at baseline, on cycle 4 day 1, and on cycle 7 day 1. The samples were taken from a phase I, first-in-human, multicenter, open-label dose-escalation trial of ivuxolimab. Adults with locally advanced or metastatic head and neck squamous cell, hepatocellular, melanoma or renal cell carcinoma were enrolled in the trial. Before TCR sequencing, CD4+ T cells and CD8+ T cells were sorted from peripheral blood as separate populations.

Points on this clone: This receptor's antigen is unknown. Base qualities are not provided; no much larger clone lies one nucleotide away.

For sequencing of the TCRbeta CDR3 region, genomic DNA was extracted from the sorted cells. The immunoSEQ Assay was used to sequence the TCRbeta CDR3 regions. TCRdb's version of the immuneACCESS table is confined to in-frame rearrangements and falls short of the full clone set. An unresolved V gene accounts for under half of the shortfall where checked; the remainder is of unknown origin. In all, the sample holds about 20,000 clones, and approximately 70% of those were seen once. In total, the top ten clones hold roughly 20% of the sample. This receptor was obtained from an adult with an advanced solid tumor such as melanoma, head and neck, liver or kidney cancer. The rearranged chain carries TRBV7-9 and TRBJ2-1, with TRBD2 matching 7 junction bases. Source: CD4+ or CD8+ T cells sorted from blood, taken in a trial of the OX40 agonist ivuxolimab. The CDR3 protein sequence reads: CASSQQTSMNEQFF. The DNA is as follows: TGTGCCAGCAGCCAGCAGACTAGCATGAATGAGCAGTTCTTC. With all but the CDR3 taken from the reference TRBV7-9 and TRBJ2-1 genes, the full variable domain is: DTGVSQNPRHKITKRGQNVTFRCDPISEHNRLYWYRQTLGQGPEFLTYFQNEAQLEKSRLLSDRFSAERPKGSFSTLEIQRTEQGDSAMYLCASSQQTSMNEQFFGPGTRLTVL.